A single sample gave rise to the 13 T cell receptor beta chains below, sequenced in a study of blood T cell repertoires in COVID-19. TCRdb's table, derived via immunoSEQ multiplex PCR, lists solely in-frame clones and lacks some. The sample yields about 190,000 clones, 80% to 90% seen once. The sequencing sample was made of peripheral blood. The receptors were sampled from a man aged 30 to 45 with active or convalescent COVID-19.

The chain links TRBV12-3 or TRBV12-4 to TRBJ2-1; unclear D gene. Trimming shortened V by 3 bases and J by 10 bases, and 7 bases separated the two germline ends. The CDR3 extends over 11 amino acids. CDR3 coding DNA: TGTGCCAGCAGTTTCGTCCGGGAGCAGTTCTTC. It specifies CASSFVREQFF.

This clone was picked up a small number of times. The chain joins TRBV7-8 to TRBJ2-1; D gene uncertain. V was shortened by 1 base and J by 8 bases, with 9 bases between the two germline ends. There are 13 residues in the CDR3. Germline values: CDR1 SGHVS, CDR2 FQNEAQ. CDR3 sequence reads: CASSLEVGYEQFF. The CDR3 nucleotides read TGTGCCAGCAGCTTAGAGGTGGGCTATGAGCAGTTCTTC.

J is TRBJ1-6 and V is TRBV7-9; 10 positions match TRBD1. Trimming took 3 bases from V and 8 from J; bases not matched to a gene: 7. Germline V CDR1 and CDR2: SEHNR, FQNEAQ (reference sequence). The CDR3 runs 16 residues. The CDR3 reads CASSLGQGRSDSPLHF. The CDR3 region has the DNA TGTGCCAGCAGCTTGGGACAGGGGCGATCGGATTCACCCCTCCACTTT.

The chain combines TRBV25-1 with TRBJ2-3; no clear D. V lost 1 base and J lost 5, with 7 bases in between. CDR3 length: 13 residues. Germline loops: CDR1 MGHDK, CDR2 SYGVNS. CDR3 protein: CASSESHGDTQYF. The CDR3 region has the DNA TGTGCCAGCAGTGAATCCCACGGAGATACGCAGTATTTT.

The V gene is TRBV5-4, the J gene TRBJ2-7; D perhaps matches TRBD1 (5 bases). This CDR3 is built from 13 residues. Trimming took 4 bases from V and 7 from J, leaving 15 bases between them. Germline lookup yields CDR1 SGHNT and CDR2 YYREEE (reference sequence). CDR3 bases: TGTGCCAGCAGCCAGGATCCTCACAGGGAGCAGTACGTC. Residues: CASSQDPHREQYV.

Here the CDR3 reads CASREEGSSYNSPLHF. Here the CDR3 DNA reads TGTGCCAGTAGGGAGGAGGGGAGCTCCTATAATTCACCCCTCCACTTT. This rearrangement joins TRBV19 to TRBJ1-6; possible D gene TRBD1, 5 bases. This CDR3 contains 16 residues. Trimming took 6 bases from V and 0 from J, leaving 12 bases between them. Germline V gene lookup returns CDR1 LNHDA and CDR2 SQIVND (reference sequence).

The rearrangement links TRBV27 to TRBJ1-5; D perhaps matches TRBD1 (5 bases). The CDR3 sequence is 13 residues long. V was clipped by 6 bases and J by 6 bases, with 12 bases between them. Germline V gene lookup returns CDR1 MNHEY and CDR2 SMNVEV (reference sequence). CDR3 bases: TGTGCCAGCAGCGGGGGTGACGGTCAGCCCCAGCATTTT. Translated: CASSGGDGQPQHF.

A single count supports this clone. J is TRBJ2-1 and V is TRBV7-9, with TRBD2 matching 14 bases. The germline V gene has CDR1 SEHNR and CDR2 FQNEAQ (reference sequence). V dropped 8 bases and J dropped 8; count of bases not matched to a gene: 17. CDR3 length: 18 amino acids. The CDR3 bases are TGTGCCAGCGTCCAGGGACTAGCGGGAGTCTCGGTCCACGATGAGCAGTTCTTC. Translating it yields CASVQGLAGVSVHDEQFF. The entire variable domain, with the rest obtained from reference TRBV7-9 and TRBJ2-1, is as follows: DTGVSQNPRHKITKRGQNVTFRCDPISEHNRLYWYRQTLGQGPEFLTYFQNEAQLEKSRLLSDRFSAERPKGSFSTLEIQRTEQGDSAMYLCASVQGLAGVSVHDEQFFGPGTRLTVL.

The rearrangement uses TRBV30 and TRBJ1-5; no definite D call. Germline CDR1 is GTSNPN and CDR2 is SVGIG (reference sequence). V was shortened by 0 bases and J by 0 bases, with 9 bases between the two germline ends. The CDR3 is 15 residues long. DNA of the CDR3: TGTGCCTGGAGTGTATTCGGAGATAGCAATCAGCCCCAGCATTTT. Its protein is CAWSVFGDSNQPQHF.

The table lists this clone with a few counts. The chain employs TRBV7-8 and TRBJ2-7; no firm D call. The CDR3 runs to 14 residues. With 1 base removed from V and 6 bases from J, the gap between germline ends came to 13 bases. Germline-derived CDR1 and CDR2 are SGHVS and FQNEAQ. Here the CDR3 DNA reads TGTGCCAGCAGCTTAGTTCCCGAGTCGGGCGAGCAGTACTTC. Protein sequence: CASSLVPESGEQYF.

The CDR3 region is CASSMMTGDSQPQHF. The CDR3 bases are TGTGCCAGTAGTATGATGACAGGGGATAGTCAGCCCCAGCATTTT. The chain is built from TRBV19 and TRBJ1-5; 8 positions agree with TRBD1. The V and J ends lost 3 bases and 6 bases, in that order; junction bases with no gene match: 7. The germline V gene encodes CDR1 LNHDA and CDR2 SQIVND (reference sequence). The CDR3 contains 15 residues.

A remark on this clone: The conserved phenylalanine or tryptophan is not found at the CDR3 terminus, so this likely reflects a read error. Because the CDR3's place on the DNA is in doubt, the DNA is left out and the CDR3 is given as listed by TCRdb. The V and J genes are TRBV3-1 (or the pseudogene TRBV3-2) and TRBJ2-7; TRBD2, as called in the table, went unchecked against the DNA. CDR1 and CDR2 from the germline V gene are LGHDT and YNNKEL (reference sequence). Ends included, the CDR3 has 11 residues. This CDR3 is CASSQEAARVP.

The rearrangement uses TRBV7-3 and TRBJ1-1, with TRBD1 matching over 8 bases. There are 17 residues in the CDR3. CDR1 is SGHTA and CDR2 is FQGTGA in the germline V gene. V shed 0 bases, J shed 4 bases, and the junction held 10 bases outside the gene matches. In DNA, the CDR3 is TGTGCCAGCAGCTTAACGGGAAGGCAGGGGGCGTTCACTGAAGCTTTCTTT. Translation: CASSLTGRQGAFTEAFF.